Given below is one T cell receptor beta chain in context. The data derive from a study of blood T cell repertoires in COVID-19. Overall study context: Whether acute or convalescent, the COVID-19 samples came from the United States, Italy and Spain. In each case, the material was cDNA or gDNA derived from T cells, B-cell-depleted T cells, or PBMCs.

In the study's own analysis: Amplifying reference gene primers gave estimates of nucleated cell counts. Here immunoSEQ multiplex PCR was the method, and the copy in TCRdb shows in-frame clones only, minus some. The DNA was the basis for D and trimming; V, J and clone size are from that table. The table has 150,000 to 200,000 clones, 65% to 90% seen once; the top ten hold 7% to 10%. Germline values: CDR1 WSHSY, CDR2 SAAADI. The CDR3 extends over 14 amino acids. Trimming took 2 bases from V and 11 from J, leaving 15 bases between them. V usage is TRBV10-2 and J usage is TRBJ1-4; no reliable D call. The sequencing sample was made of peripheral blood. The TCR sequence derives from a man over 45 with active or convalescent COVID-19. The CDR3 bases are TGCGCCAGCAGTGAGGGAGGGTTTGACGAGAAACTGTTTTTT. It specifies CASSEGGFDEKLFF.